This TCR beta chain derives from a study of blood T cell repertoires in COVID-19. Study context: The United States, Italy and Spain were the sources of the acute and convalescent COVID-19 samples. From T cells, B-cell-depleted T cells, or PBMCs came the material, which was cDNA or gDNA.

The germline V gene encodes CDR1 SGHDT and CDR2 YYEEEE. This CDR3 is built from 15 residues. Trimming stripped 0 bases from V and 1 base from J, with 10 bases between. In the original analysis: Cell counts per sample came from amplifying reference gene primers. Produced via immunoSEQ multiplex PCR; TCRdb's table is partial and in-frame only. V and J calls and clone size are those listed in that table; D and trimming were worked out from the DNA. The sample lists 89,000 or so clones; around 82% were seen once. Sequencing used peripheral blood. The source of this sequence is a human donor in a cohort sampled during active COVID-19. The rearrangement uses TRBV5-6 and TRBJ1-1; D is uncertain. The CDR3 loop is CASSLEWRANTEAFF. The CDR3 DNA follows: TGTGCCAGCAGCTTGGAATGGCGGGCGAACACTGAAGCTTTCTTT.